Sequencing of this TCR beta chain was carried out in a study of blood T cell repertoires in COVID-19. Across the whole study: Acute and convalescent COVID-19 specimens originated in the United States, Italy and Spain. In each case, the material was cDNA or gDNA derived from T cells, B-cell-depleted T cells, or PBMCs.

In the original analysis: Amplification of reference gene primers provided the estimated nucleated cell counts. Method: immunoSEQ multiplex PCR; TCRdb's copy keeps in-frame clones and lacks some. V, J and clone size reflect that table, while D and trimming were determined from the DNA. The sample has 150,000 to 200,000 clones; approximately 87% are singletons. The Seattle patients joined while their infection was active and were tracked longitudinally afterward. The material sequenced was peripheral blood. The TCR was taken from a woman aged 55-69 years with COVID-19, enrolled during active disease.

The CDR3 DNA reads TGTGCCAGCAGAAGACAGACTGAAGCTTTCTTT. Protein: CASRRQTEAFF. The V gene is TRBV6-5, the J gene TRBJ1-1, with D possibly TRBD1 on 5 matching bases. The germline V and J ends were trimmed by 6 bases and 5 bases, with 7 bases remaining between them. The CDR3 is 11 amino acids. Germline values: CDR1 MNHEY, CDR2 SVGAGI.